This TCR beta chain was observed in a study of long-term antiretroviral therapy in people with HIV. General study findings and limits: Subsequent to ART, diversity was augmented yet persisted below that of transplant donor controls. Against controls, HIV repertoires showed narrower ranges of CDR3 length.

Per donor, at least one pre-ART and at least two post-ART PBMC samples were obtained. DNA was extracted from roughly 1-10 million thawed cryopreserved PBMC. CDR1 and CDR2 (germline): MNHEY, SMNVEV (reference sequence). V dropped 5 bases and J dropped 6 bases, with 16 bases sitting between them. The CDR3 is 14 residues long. Of note for this clone: Its antigen is not identified.

The assay used was immunoSEQ (version v3.0), run at survey level. Some clones are missing from TCRdb's copy, which holds only in-frame ones; the method was immunoSEQ multiplex PCR. This table holds around 20,000 clones, approximately 82% found once. Sequences were derived from unsorted PBMCs, sampled 0.2 years after starting antiretroviral therapy. The chain is built from TRBV27 and TRBJ1-1; a weak D match, TRBD1 (5 bases). The TCR sequence derives from a woman under 40 with HIV. The CDR3 loop reads CASSPLMGGSEAFF. Written as DNA, the CDR3 is TGTGCCAGCAGTCCGCTAATGGGGGGTTCTGAAGCTTTCTTT.